Listed below are T cell receptor beta chains from one sample, sequenced in a study of spatial heterogeneity in lung cancer. TCRdb used MiXCR to reprocess the 5' RACE reads, holding one entry per CDR3 protein. Altogether tens of thousands of distinct CDR3 sequences are present, roughly 15% being singletons, with the ten largest covering approximately 60%. The sample consisted of PBMCs, taken at surgery. Source of these receptors: a male donor with early-stage non-small cell lung cancer. Each CDR3 is given with its conserved first and last residue. Each record gives: clone size, D gene, J gene, V gene, CDR3 protein, CDR3 DNA. D genes are given only for firm matches. The size field is filled for only some rows; it gives once, few, many or a size class.

abundance: many; d_gene: TRBD2; j_gene: TRBJ2-7; v_gene: TRBV2; CDR3aa: CASSESGGYEQYF; CDR3nt: TGTGCCAGCAGTGAAAGCGGGGGCTACGAGCAGTACTTC
abundance: .; d_gene: .; j_gene: TRBJ1-2; v_gene: TRBV12-5; CDR3aa: CASGLVASSQGYTF; CDR3nt: TGTGCTAGTGGTTTGGTAGCAAGTAGCCAAGGCTACACCTTC
abundance: .; d_gene: TRBD1; j_gene: TRBJ2-1; v_gene: TRBV12-3/TRBV12-4; CDR3aa: CASSLYDRDRGNEQFF; CDR3nt: TGTGCCAGCAGCCTTTATGACCGGGACAGGGGTAATGAGCAGTTCTTC
abundance: many; d_gene: .; j_gene: TRBJ1-4; v_gene: TRBV7-2; CDR3aa: CASSPLDPPGEKLFF; CDR3nt: TGTGCCAGCAGCCCGCTCGACCCTCCGGGTGAAAAACTGTTTTTT
abundance: many; d_gene: TRBD1; j_gene: TRBJ1-1; v_gene: TRBV7-9; CDR3aa: CASTDLKAGGQAFF; CDR3nt: TGTGCCAGCACCGACTTGAAGGCAGGGGGCCAAGCTTTCTTT
abundance: many; d_gene: .; j_gene: TRBJ1-1; v_gene: TRBV2; CDR3aa: CASSGPLGEGTEAFF; CDR3nt: TGTGCCAGCAGTGGGCCCTTAGGGGAAGGGACTGAAGCTTTCTTT
abundance: many; d_gene: TRBD1; j_gene: TRBJ2-5; v_gene: TRBV5-1; CDR3aa: CASSPRGRGNEETQYF; CDR3nt: TGCGCCAGCAGTCCTCGGGGCAGGGGGAACGAAGAGACCCAGTACTTC
abundance: .; d_gene: .; j_gene: TRBJ2-1; v_gene: TRBV24-1; CDR3aa: CATSEGTFYNEQFF; CDR3nt: TGTGCCACCAGTGAAGGGACTTTCTACAATGAGCAGTTCTTC
abundance: .; d_gene: .; j_gene: TRBJ2-7; v_gene: TRBV6-2/TRBV6-3; CDR3aa: CASSYSRGSYEQYF; CDR3nt: TGTGCCAGCAGTTACTCTAGGGGATCCTACGAGCAGTACTTC
abundance: few; d_gene: TRBD1; j_gene: TRBJ1-3; v_gene: TRBV7-9; CDR3aa: CASRKVGQGESGNTIYF; CDR3nt: TGTGCCAGCAGGAAAGTTGGACAGGGAGAGTCGGGAAACACCATATATTTT
abundance: .; d_gene: .; j_gene: TRBJ1-2; v_gene: TRBV6-2/TRBV6-3; CDR3aa: CASSPDRPSNYGYTF; CDR3nt: TGTGCCAGCAGTCCGGACAGACCTAGCAACTATGGCTACACCTTC
abundance: .; d_gene: TRBD1; j_gene: TRBJ2-2; v_gene: TRBV19; CDR3aa: CASSIGTEPTGELFF; CDR3nt: TGTGCCAGTAGTATCGGGACAGAGCCCACCGGGGAGCTGTTTTTT
abundance: many; d_gene: TRBD2; j_gene: TRBJ2-3; v_gene: TRBV7-8; CDR3aa: CASSVGLAGGRGADTQYF; CDR3nt: TGTGCCAGCAGCGTCGGACTAGCGGGAGGGCGGGGCGCAGATACGCAGTATTTT
abundance: .; d_gene: TRBD1; j_gene: TRBJ2-7; v_gene: TRBV20-1; CDR3aa: CSARDGDRGGHEQYF; CDR3nt: TGCAGTGCTAGAGACGGGGACAGGGGAGGGCACGAGCAGTACTTC
abundance: many; d_gene: .; j_gene: TRBJ2-5; v_gene: TRBV7-2; CDR3aa: CASSSSEATETQYF; CDR3nt: TGTGCCAGCAGCTCTAGTGAAGCGACAGAGACCCAGTACTTC
abundance: many; d_gene: .; j_gene: TRBJ1-4; v_gene: TRBV28; CDR3aa: CASSSSHEKLFF; CDR3nt: TGTGCCAGCAGTTCAAGTCATGAAAAACTGTTTTTT
abundance: few; d_gene: .; j_gene: TRBJ2-5; v_gene: TRBV20-1; CDR3aa: CSARDQRRQETQYF; CDR3nt: TGCAGTGCTAGAGATCAAAGGAGACAAGAGACCCAGTACTTC
abundance: .; d_gene: .; j_gene: TRBJ1-2; v_gene: TRBV10-3; CDR3aa: CAISETKGDWGYTF; CDR3nt: TGTGCCATCAGTGAGACAAAGGGCGATTGGGGCTACACCTTC
abundance: .; d_gene: .; j_gene: TRBJ1-4; v_gene: TRBV30; CDR3aa: CAWSPNSNEKLFF; CDR3nt: TGTGCCTGGAGCCCGAACAGCAATGAAAAACTGTTTTTT
abundance: few; d_gene: .; j_gene: TRBJ2-7; v_gene: TRBV10-3; CDR3aa: CAISESKQSSSYEQYF; CDR3nt: TGTGCCATCAGTGAGTCGAAACAGAGTAGCTCCTACGAGCAGTACTTC
abundance: few; d_gene: .; j_gene: TRBJ1-1; v_gene: TRBV12-3/TRBV12-4; CDR3aa: CASSLFGEAFF; CDR3nt: TGTGCCAGCAGTTTATTCGGTGAAGCTTTCTTT
abundance: few; d_gene: TRBD2; j_gene: TRBJ2-1; v_gene: TRBV3-1; CDR3aa: CASSPGLAYYNEQFF; CDR3nt: TGTGCCAGCAGCCCCGGACTAGCGTACTACAATGAGCAGTTCTTC
abundance: few; d_gene: .; j_gene: TRBJ2-7; v_gene: TRBV7-7; CDR3aa: CASSLGPDTYEQYF; CDR3nt: TGTGCTAGCAGCTTAGGCCCAGACACCTACGAGCAGTACTTC
abundance: few; d_gene: .; j_gene: TRBJ2-7; v_gene: TRBV3-1; CDR3aa: CASSQLSWQYF; CDR3nt: TGTGCCAGCAGCCAGCTGTCGTGGCAGTACTTC
abundance: many; d_gene: .; j_gene: TRBJ2-3; v_gene: TRBV29-1; CDR3aa: CSVAGTPGGTDTQYF; CDR3nt: TGCAGCGTCGCCGGGACCCCGGGAGGCACAGATACGCAGTATTTT
abundance: .; d_gene: .; j_gene: TRBJ2-1; v_gene: TRBV4-3; CDR3aa: CASSQVGDYNEQFF; CDR3nt: TGCGCCAGCAGCCAAGTTGGTGATTACAATGAGCAGTTCTTC
abundance: .; d_gene: TRBD2; j_gene: TRBJ2-7; v_gene: TRBV5-4; CDR3aa: CASSLGLAGADEQYF; CDR3nt: TGTGCCAGCAGCTTGGGACTAGCGGGAGCTGACGAGCAGTACTTC
abundance: few; d_gene: TRBD1; j_gene: TRBJ1-5; v_gene: TRBV28; CDR3aa: CASLDRETYQPQHF; CDR3nt: TGTGCCAGTCTCGACAGGGAAACCTATCAGCCCCAGCATTTT
abundance: .; d_gene: .; j_gene: TRBJ2-3; v_gene: TRBV5-1; CDR3aa: CASSLDNTDTQYF; CDR3nt: TGCGCCAGCAGCCTGGACAACACAGATACGCAGTATTTT
abundance: many; d_gene: .; j_gene: TRBJ1-2; v_gene: TRBV5-4; CDR3aa: CASSEDPLGGYTF; CDR3nt: TGTGCCAGCAGCGAGGACCCCCTCGGGGGCTACACCTTC
abundance: .; d_gene: .; j_gene: TRBJ1-1; v_gene: TRBV5-1; CDR3aa: CASSISVGTEAFF; CDR3nt: TGCGCCAGCTCCATCTCGGTGGGCACTGAAGCTTTCTTT
abundance: .; d_gene: .; j_gene: TRBJ1-1; v_gene: TRBV10-3; CDR3aa: CAISERDGGNTEAFF; CDR3nt: TGTGCCATCAGTGAGAGGGACGGCGGGAACACTGAAGCTTTCTTT
abundance: many; d_gene: .; j_gene: TRBJ2-5; v_gene: TRBV7-9; CDR3aa: CASSYGRAWETQYF; CDR3nt: TGTGCCAGCAGCTATGGAAGGGCTTGGGAGACCCAGTACTTC
abundance: few; d_gene: TRBD2; j_gene: TRBJ2-7; v_gene: TRBV7-2; CDR3aa: CASSLEGASGSYEQYF; CDR3nt: TGTGCCAGCAGCTTAGAGGGAGCTAGCGGGAGCTACGAGCAGTACTTC
abundance: .; d_gene: .; j_gene: TRBJ2-1; v_gene: TRBV28; CDR3aa: CASSLGGSRSNEQFF; CDR3nt: TGTGCCAGCAGTTTAGGGGGGAGTCGAAGTAATGAGCAGTTCTTC
abundance: many; d_gene: .; j_gene: TRBJ2-3; v_gene: TRBV5-1; CDR3aa: CASSSGPLDTQYF; CDR3nt: TGCGCCAGCAGCTCAGGACCCTTGGATACGCAGTATTTT
abundance: .; d_gene: TRBD2; j_gene: TRBJ2-7; v_gene: TRBV5-1; CDR3aa: CASRKTSGSSYEQYF; CDR3nt: TGCGCCAGCAGGAAAACTAGCGGGAGTTCCTACGAGCAGTACTTC